The source of this T cell receptor (beta chain) is a study of T cell responses to AZD1222 COVID-19 vaccine. Study-level results: Clonal diversity was possibly underestimated, and white British individuals and females predominated among donors.

The CDR3 consists of 15 residues. Germline CDR1 and CDR2: LNHDA and SQIVND (reference sequence). Trimming left V 1 base short and J 0 bases short, with 9 bases between. A word on this clone: What it recognizes is unknown.

Method: immunoSEQ multiplex PCR; TCRdb's copy keeps in-frame clones and lacks some. The sample contains 170,000 or so clones, 87% of which appear only once. This rearrangement joins TRBV19 to TRBJ1-1; D is perhaps TRBD1 (6 bases). This TCR derives from an adult in good health. The material sequenced was peripheral blood, taken on day 0 of AZD1222 vaccination. The CDR3 sequence is CASSIVGALNTEAFF. For the CDR3, the DNA is TGTGCCAGTAGTATAGTGGGGGCCTTGAACACTGAAGCTTTCTTT.